The next 15 T cell receptor beta chains were all read from a single sample in a study of blood T cell repertoires in COVID-19. The method was immunoSEQ multiplex PCR; TCRdb's version includes in-frame clones alone and lacks a portion of them. The profile shows about 200,000 clones, roughly 80% of them singletons. Material for sequencing was peripheral blood. These receptors originate from a man in his sixties with COVID-19, enrolled during active disease.

The gene calls are TRBV7-8 and TRBJ1-5; perhaps TRBD1 as D (6 bases). Germline-derived CDR1 and CDR2 are SGHVS and FQNEAQ. CDR3 length: 14 amino acids. V lost 8 bases to trimming and J lost 0 bases, with 11 bases between them. CDR3 coding DNA: TGTGCCAGCGGGGACATTTTTAGCAATCAGCCCCAGCATTTT. It specifies CASGDIFSNQPQHF.

The rearrangement uses TRBV18 and TRBJ1-2; TRBD1 is a possible D gene (5 bases). CDR1 is KGHSH, CDR2 LQKENI, per germline. Trimming removed 4 bases from V and 4 bases from J, with 10 bases in between. The CDR3 runs to 13 residues. Written as DNA, the CDR3 is TGTGCCAGCTCACTCGACAGAGCCTATGGCTACACCTTC. This translates into CASSLDRAYGYTF. Looking up the rest from reference TRBV18 and TRBJ1-2 gives the full variable domain: NAGVMQNPRHLVRRRGQEARLRCSPMKGHSHVYWYRQLPEEGLKFMVYLQKENIIDESGMPKERFSAEFPKEGPSILRIQQVVRGDSAAYFCASSLDRAYGYTFGSGTRLTVV.

This clone has only a few counts. The CDR3 region is CASSEAGRLRGGGYTF. Here the CDR3 DNA reads TGTGCCAGCAGTGAAGCGGGGAGGCTCAGGGGAGGGGGCTACACCTTC. The J gene is TRBJ1-2, the V gene TRBV6-1; a possible D gene is TRBD1 (6 bases). This CDR3 spans 16 amino acids. Germline V gene sequence: CDR1 MNHNS, CDR2 SASEGT. Trimming cost V 0 bases and J 8 bases, with 19 bases left between them.

CDR3 residues: CASSRDRGSNQPQHF. CDR3 DNA: TGTGCCAGCAGTCGGGACAGGGGAAGCAATCAGCCCCAGCATTTT. The chain combines TRBV6-5 with TRBJ1-5, with 10 positions matching TRBD1. Germline values: CDR1 MNHEY, CDR2 SVGAGI. J gave up 1 base and V 5 bases, and 2 bases lay outside the gene matches. The CDR3 extends over 15 amino acids.

The chain carries TRBV30 and TRBJ1-1; D possibly corresponds to TRBD1 (6 bases). Trimming removed 8 bases from V and 9 bases from J, with 19 bases in between. The germline gives CDR1 GTSNPN, CDR2 SVGIG (reference sequence). This CDR3 has 12 amino acids. As DNA, the CDR3 is TGTGCCCTAGGGGGGGGAGGGACTCAAGCTTTCTTT. Amino acids: CALGGGGTQAFF.

The chain couples TRBV28 to TRBJ2-7; unclear D gene. The CDR3 extends over 14 amino acids. Germline V gene sequence: CDR1 MDHEN, CDR2 SYDVKM. Trimming stripped 4 bases from V and 0 bases from J, with 10 bases between. The CDR3 DNA reads as TGTGCCAGCAGTTCCCTACTCCTCTCCTACGAGCAGTACTTC. This gives the protein CASSSLLLSYEQYF.

Turning to this clone: An end of the junction differs from the germline gene, which may be a read error. V usage is TRBV18 and J usage is TRBJ1-5; 7 bases agree with TRBD1. Germline CDR1 reads KGHSH; CDR2 reads LQKENI. The CDR3 consists of 17 residues. Written as DNA, the CDR3 is TGTGCCAGCTCGCCACGACAGGGAGCCAATAGCAATCAGCCCCAGCATTTT. It translates to CASSPRQGANSNQPQHF.

V is TRBV9 and J is TRBJ2-7; D is perhaps TRBD2 (5 bases). CDR3 length: 14 amino acids. CDR1 and CDR2 (germline): SGDLS, YYNGEE. The V and J ends lost 2 bases and 0 bases respectively, with 9 bases between them. CDR3 amino acids: CASSVGVYSYEQYF. In DNA, the CDR3 is TGTGCCAGCAGCGTCGGGGTTTACTCCTACGAGCAGTACTTC.

The chain employs TRBV2 and TRBJ1-1, with 10 nucleotides matching TRBD1. V lost 8 bases, J lost 0 bases, and 6 bases stayed unmatched. Germline assignment: CDR1 SNHLY and CDR2 FYNNEI. The length of the CDR3 is 15 residues. CDR3 loop: CASRTGGAMNTEAFF. The CDR3 DNA is TGTGCCAGCCGGACAGGGGGTGCTATGAACACTGAAGCTTTCTTT.

The gene calls are TRBV6-1 and TRBJ2-3; 7 bases align to TRBD1. The V and J ends lost 2 bases and 0 bases, in that order; junction bases with no gene match: 2. The CDR3 sequence is 15 residues long. Germline V gene lookup returns CDR1 MNHNS and CDR2 SASEGT. The CDR3 sequence: CASSEWGQSTDTQYF. CDR3 coding DNA: TGTGCCAGCAGTGAATGGGGACAGAGCACAGATACGCAGTATTTT.

The rearrangement uses TRBV10-1 and TRBJ1-1; tentatively, D is TRBD1 (5 bases). Trimming took 4 bases from V and 0 from J, leaving 12 bases between them. The CDR3 extends over 15 amino acids. CDR1 is WNHNN and CDR2 is SYGVQD in the germline V gene (reference sequence). The CDR3 coding sequence is TGCGCCAGCAGTGTGGCAGGGTGGGTGAACACTGAAGCTTTCTTT. Translating gives CASSVAGWVNTEAFF.

In this sample, this clone turned up once. The chain carries TRBV15 and TRBJ2-7, with a weak D call TRBD2 (5 bases). The ends were cut back, 1 base at V and 7 bases at J, with 23 bases in the middle. The CDR3 runs 17 residues. Germline lookup yields CDR1 LNHNV and CDR2 YYDKDF (reference sequence). The CDR3 reads CATSRGDIVSRTREQYF. CDR3 sequence (DNA): TGTGCCACCAGCAGAGGGGATATTGTTTCTCGGACTCGTGAGCAGTACTTC.

The chain recombines TRBV30 with TRBJ1-6; weak D call: TRBD1 (5 bases). This CDR3 spans 14 amino acids. The germline V gene encodes CDR1 GTSNPN and CDR2 SVGIG (reference sequence). Trimming shortened V by 0 bases and J by 6 bases, and 9 bases separated the two germline ends. The CDR3 region has the DNA TGTGCCTGGAGTGTTCCGGGGGGTAATTCACCCCTCCACTTT. It is translated as CAWSVPGGNSPLHF.

This chain connects TRBV19 to TRBJ2-3, with TRBD2 identical over 7 bases. CDR3 size: 15 residues. V trimming: 1 base; J trimming: 2 bases; junction bases outside the gene matches: 3. The germline gives CDR1 LNHDA, CDR2 SQIVND (reference sequence). CDR3 nucleotide sequence: TGTGCCAGTAGTATAGCCAGCGGGGACACAGATACGCAGTATTTT. Encoded protein: CASSIASGDTDTQYF.

With respect to this clone: Other DNA sequences within the sample encode an identical CDR3. The gene calls are TRBV6-5 and TRBJ2-3; 8 bases are a match to TRBD2. CDR1 MNHEY and CDR2 SVGAGI come from the germline V gene. V shed 6 bases and J 3 bases; nucleotides not matched to a gene: 5. The CDR3 is made up of 14 amino acids. The CDR3 nucleotides are TGTGCCAGCAGCATACTAGCGGCTACAGATACGCAGTATTTT. Its translation: CASSILAATDTQYF.